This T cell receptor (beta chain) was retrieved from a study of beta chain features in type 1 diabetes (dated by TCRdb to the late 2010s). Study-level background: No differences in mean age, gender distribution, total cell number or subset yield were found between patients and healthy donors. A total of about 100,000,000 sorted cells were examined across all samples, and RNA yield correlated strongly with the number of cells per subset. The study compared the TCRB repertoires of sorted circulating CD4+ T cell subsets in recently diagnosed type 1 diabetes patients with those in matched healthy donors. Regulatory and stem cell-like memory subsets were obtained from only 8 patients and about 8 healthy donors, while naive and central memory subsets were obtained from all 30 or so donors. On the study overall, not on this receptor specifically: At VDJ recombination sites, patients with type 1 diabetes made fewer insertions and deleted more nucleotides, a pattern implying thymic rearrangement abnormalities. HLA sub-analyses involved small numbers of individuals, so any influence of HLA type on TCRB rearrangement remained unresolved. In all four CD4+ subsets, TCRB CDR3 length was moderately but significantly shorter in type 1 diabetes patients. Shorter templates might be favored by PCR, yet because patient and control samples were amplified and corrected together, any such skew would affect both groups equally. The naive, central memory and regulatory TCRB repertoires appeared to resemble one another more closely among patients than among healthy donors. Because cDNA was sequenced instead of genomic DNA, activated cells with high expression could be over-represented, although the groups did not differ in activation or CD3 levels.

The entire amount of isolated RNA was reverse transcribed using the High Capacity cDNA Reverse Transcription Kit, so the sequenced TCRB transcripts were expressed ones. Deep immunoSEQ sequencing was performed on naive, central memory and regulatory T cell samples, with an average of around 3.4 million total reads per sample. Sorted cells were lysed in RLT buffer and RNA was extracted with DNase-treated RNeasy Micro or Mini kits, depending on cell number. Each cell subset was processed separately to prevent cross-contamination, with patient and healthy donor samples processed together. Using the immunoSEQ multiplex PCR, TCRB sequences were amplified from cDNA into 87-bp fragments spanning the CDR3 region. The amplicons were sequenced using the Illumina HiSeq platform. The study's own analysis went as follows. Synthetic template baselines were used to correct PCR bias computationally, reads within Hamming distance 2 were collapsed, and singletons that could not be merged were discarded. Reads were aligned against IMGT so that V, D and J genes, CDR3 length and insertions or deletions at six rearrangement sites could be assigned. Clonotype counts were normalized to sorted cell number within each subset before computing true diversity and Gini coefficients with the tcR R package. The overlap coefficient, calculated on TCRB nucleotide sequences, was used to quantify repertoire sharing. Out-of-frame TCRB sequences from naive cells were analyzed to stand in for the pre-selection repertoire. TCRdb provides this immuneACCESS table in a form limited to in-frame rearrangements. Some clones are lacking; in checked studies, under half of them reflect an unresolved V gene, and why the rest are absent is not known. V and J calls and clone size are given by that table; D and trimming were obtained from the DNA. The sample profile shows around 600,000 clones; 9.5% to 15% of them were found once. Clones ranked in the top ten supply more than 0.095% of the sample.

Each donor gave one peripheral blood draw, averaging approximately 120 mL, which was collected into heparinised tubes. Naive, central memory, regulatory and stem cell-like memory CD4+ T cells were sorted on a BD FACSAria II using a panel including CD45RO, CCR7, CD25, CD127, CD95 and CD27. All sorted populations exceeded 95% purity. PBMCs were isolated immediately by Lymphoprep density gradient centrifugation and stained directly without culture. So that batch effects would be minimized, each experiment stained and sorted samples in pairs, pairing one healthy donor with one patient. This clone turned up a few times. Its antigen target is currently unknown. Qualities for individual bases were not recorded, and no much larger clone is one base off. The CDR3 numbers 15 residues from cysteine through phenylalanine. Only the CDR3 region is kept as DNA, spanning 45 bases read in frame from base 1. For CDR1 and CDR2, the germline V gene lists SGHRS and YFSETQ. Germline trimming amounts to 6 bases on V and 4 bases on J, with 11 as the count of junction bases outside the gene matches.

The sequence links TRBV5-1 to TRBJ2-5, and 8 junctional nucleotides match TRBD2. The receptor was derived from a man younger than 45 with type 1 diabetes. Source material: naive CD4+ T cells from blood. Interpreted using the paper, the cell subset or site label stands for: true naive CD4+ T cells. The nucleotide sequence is TGCGCCAGCACTACGGCAGCGGGGGCCCCAGAGACCCAGTACTTC. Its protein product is CASTTAAGAPETQYF.